The sample holds a few counts of the clone carrying this T cell receptor beta chain. One junction end disagrees with the germline gene, perhaps due to a read error. This entry comes from a study of blood T cell repertoires in COVID-19. Whole-study context: The cDNA or gDNA used as material had been derived from T cells, B-cell-depleted T cells, or PBMCs.

Authors' analysis steps: Amplification from reference gene primers served as the basis for estimated nucleated cell counts. Produced via immunoSEQ multiplex PCR; TCRdb's table is partial and in-frame only. V, J and clone size are those of that table, while D and trimming were read from the DNA. Of under 200,000 clones listed, 86% are singletons. The receptor's source is an older woman with COVID-19, enrolled during active disease. The specimen sequenced was peripheral blood.

CDR3 region: CASSLGQGGKLFF. CDR3 in DNA: TGTGCTAGCAGCTTAGGCCAGGGCGGAAAACTGTTTTTT. The J gene is TRBJ1-4, the V gene TRBV7-7; D is perhaps TRBD1 (5 bases). The CDR3 contains 13 residues. Germline V gives CDR1 SSHAT, CDR2 FNYEAQ (reference sequence). The entire variable domain, with the rest obtained from reference TRBV7-7 and TRBJ1-4, is as follows: GAGVSQSPRYKVTKRGQDVTLRCDPISSHATLYWYQQALGQGPEFLTYFNYEAQPDKSGLPSDRFSAERPEGSISTLTIQRTEQRDSAMYRCASSLGQGGKLFFGSGTQLSVL.